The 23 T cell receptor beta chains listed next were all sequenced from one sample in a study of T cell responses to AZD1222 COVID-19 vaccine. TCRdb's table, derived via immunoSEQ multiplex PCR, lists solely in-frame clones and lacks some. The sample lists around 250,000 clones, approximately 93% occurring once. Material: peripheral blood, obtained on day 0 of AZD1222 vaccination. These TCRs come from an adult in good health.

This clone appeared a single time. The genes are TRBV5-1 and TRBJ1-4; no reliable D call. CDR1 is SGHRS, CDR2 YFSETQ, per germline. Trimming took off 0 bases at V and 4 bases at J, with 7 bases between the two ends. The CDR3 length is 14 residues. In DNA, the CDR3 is TGCGCCAGCAGCTTGGCCTTCAGTAATGAAAAACTGTTTTTT. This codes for CASSLAFSNEKLFF.

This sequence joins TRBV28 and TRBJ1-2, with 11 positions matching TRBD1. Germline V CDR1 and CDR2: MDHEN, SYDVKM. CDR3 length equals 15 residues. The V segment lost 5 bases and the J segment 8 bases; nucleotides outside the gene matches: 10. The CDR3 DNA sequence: TGTGCCAGCAGTCTAAGGACAGGGGGCCCTTGGGGCTACACCTTC. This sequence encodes CASSLRTGGPWGYTF.

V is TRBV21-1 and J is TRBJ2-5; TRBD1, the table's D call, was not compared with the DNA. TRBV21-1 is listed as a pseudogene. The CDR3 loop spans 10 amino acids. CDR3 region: CASRDSPQYF. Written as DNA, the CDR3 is TGTGCCAGCAGAGACAGCCCCCAGTACTTC.

CDR3 amino acids: CASSLHTGNEQFF. CDR3 DNA: TGCGCCAGCAGCTTGCATACAGGCAATGAGCAGTTCTTC. The chain is built from TRBV5-1 and TRBJ2-1; D is possibly TRBD1 (5 bases). Trimming pared 1 base from V and 6 bases from J, leaving 8 bases between. Germline CDR1 reads SGHRS; CDR2 reads YFSETQ. The CDR3 extends over 13 amino acids.

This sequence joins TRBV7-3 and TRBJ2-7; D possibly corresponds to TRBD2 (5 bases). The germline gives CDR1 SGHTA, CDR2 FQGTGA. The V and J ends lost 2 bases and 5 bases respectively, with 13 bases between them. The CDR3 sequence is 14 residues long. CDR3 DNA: TGTGCCAGCAGCTTACTGGCGGGCGACGACGAGCAGTACTTC. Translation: CASSLLAGDDEQYF.

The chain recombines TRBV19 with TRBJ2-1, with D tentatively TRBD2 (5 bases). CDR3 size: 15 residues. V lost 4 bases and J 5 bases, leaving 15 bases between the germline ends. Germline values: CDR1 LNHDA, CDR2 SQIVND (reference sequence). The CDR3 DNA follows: TGTGCCAGTAGTACTTATTCCGGGATTCACAATGAGCAGTTCTTC. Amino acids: CASSTYSGIHNEQFF.

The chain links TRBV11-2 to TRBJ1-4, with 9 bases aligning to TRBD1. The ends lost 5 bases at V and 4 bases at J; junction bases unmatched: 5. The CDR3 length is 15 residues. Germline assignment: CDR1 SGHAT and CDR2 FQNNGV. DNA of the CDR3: TGTGCCAGCAGCGTATACAGGGGGCGTAATGAAAAACTGTTTTTT. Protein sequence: CASSVYRGRNEKLFF.

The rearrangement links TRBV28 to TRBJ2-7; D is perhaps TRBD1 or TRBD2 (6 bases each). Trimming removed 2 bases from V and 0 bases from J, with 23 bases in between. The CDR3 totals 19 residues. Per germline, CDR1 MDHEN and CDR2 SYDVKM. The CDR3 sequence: CASSLVFAEGEAPSYEQYF. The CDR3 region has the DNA TGTGCCAGCAGTTTAGTCTTTGCCGAGGGGGAGGCCCCCTCCTACGAGCAGTACTTC.

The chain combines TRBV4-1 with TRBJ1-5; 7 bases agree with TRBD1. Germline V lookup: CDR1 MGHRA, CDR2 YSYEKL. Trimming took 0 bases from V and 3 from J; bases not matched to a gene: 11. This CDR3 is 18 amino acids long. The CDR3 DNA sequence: TGCGCCAGCAGCCAAGAGGCCCAATGGACAGGCCCCAATCAGCCCCAGCATTTT. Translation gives CASSQEAQWTGPNQPQHF.

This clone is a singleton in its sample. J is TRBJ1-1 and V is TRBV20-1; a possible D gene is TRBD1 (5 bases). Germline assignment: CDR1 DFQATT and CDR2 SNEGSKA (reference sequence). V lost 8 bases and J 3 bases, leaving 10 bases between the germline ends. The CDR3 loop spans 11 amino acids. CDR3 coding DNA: TGCAGTCCCAGGGAGGACACTGAAGCTTTCTTT. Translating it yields CSPREDTEAFF.

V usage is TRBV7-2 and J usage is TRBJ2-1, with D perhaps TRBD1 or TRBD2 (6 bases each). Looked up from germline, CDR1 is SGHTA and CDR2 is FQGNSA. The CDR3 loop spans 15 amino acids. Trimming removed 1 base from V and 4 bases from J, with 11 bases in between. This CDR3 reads CASSLGRGEYNEQFF. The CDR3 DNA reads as TGTGCCAGCAGCTTAGGTAGGGGGGAGTACAATGAGCAGTTCTTC. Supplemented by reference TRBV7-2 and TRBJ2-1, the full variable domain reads GAGVSQSPSNKVTEKGKDVELRCDPISGHTALYWYRQSLGQGLEFLIYFQGNSAPDKSGLPSDRFSAERTGGSVSTLTIQRTQQEDSAVYLCASSLGRGEYNEQFFGPGTRLTVL.

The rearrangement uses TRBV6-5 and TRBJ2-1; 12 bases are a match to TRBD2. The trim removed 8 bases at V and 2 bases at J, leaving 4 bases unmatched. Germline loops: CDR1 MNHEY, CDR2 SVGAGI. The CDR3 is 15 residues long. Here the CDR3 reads CASLSSGGAYNEQFF. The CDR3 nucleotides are TGTGCCAGCCTCTCTAGCGGGGGGGCCTACAATGAGCAGTTCTTC.

CDR3 in DNA: TGTGCCAGCGATCCTGGCCGCGGGAAAGCAGGTGGGGAGACCCAGTACTTC. Translation: CASDPGRGKAGGETQYF. The chain has TRBV28 and TRBJ2-5, with D possibly matching TRBD2 (6 bases). V was shortened by 8 bases and J by 5 bases, with 27 bases between the two germline ends. Germline V gene lookup returns CDR1 MDHEN and CDR2 SYDVKM. The CDR3 covers 17 residues.

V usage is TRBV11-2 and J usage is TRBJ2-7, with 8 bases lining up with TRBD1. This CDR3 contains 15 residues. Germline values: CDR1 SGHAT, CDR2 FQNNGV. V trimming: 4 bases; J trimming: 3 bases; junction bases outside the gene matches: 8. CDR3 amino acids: CASSYGQGSFYEQYF. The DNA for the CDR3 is TGTGCCAGCAGCTACGGACAGGGAAGTTTCTACGAGCAGTACTTC.

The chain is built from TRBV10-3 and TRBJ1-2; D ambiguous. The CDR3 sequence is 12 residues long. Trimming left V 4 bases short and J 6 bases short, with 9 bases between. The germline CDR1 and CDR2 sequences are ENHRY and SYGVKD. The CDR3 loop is CAISGTTDGYTF. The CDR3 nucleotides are TGTGCCATCAGTGGAACGACGGATGGCTACACCTTC.

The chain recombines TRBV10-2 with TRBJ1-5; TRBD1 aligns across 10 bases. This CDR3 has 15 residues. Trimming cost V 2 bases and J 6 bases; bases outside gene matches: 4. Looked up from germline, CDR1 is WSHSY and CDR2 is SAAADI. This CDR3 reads CASSEPDRGLQPQHF. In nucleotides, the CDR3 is TGCGCCAGCAGTGAGCCAGACAGGGGGCTTCAGCCCCAGCATTTT.

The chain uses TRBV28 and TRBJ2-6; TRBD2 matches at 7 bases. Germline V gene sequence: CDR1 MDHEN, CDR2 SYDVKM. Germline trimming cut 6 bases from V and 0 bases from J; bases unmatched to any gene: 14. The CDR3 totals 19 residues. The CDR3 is CASSSSGANFYSGANVLTF. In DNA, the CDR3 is TGTGCCAGCAGCTCCAGCGGGGCCAATTTCTACTCTGGGGCCAACGTCCTGACTTTC.

CDR3 DNA sequence: TGTGCCAGCAGCCCCGGGGGGGGTGAGCAGTTCTTC. Amino acids: CASSPGGGEQFF. V is TRBV11-3 and J is TRBJ2-1; 8 bases are a match to TRBD2. The germline gives CDR1 SGHNT, CDR2 YENEEA. With 5 bases clipped from V and 9 bases from J, the junction kept 3 bases outside the gene matches. CDR3 size: 12 residues.

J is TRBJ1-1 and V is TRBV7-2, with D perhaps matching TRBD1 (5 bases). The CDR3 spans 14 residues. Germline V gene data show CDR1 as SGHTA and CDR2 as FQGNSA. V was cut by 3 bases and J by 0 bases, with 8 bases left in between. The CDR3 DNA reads TGTGCCAGCAGCTTCACAGGCTTGAACACTGAAGCTTTCTTT. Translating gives CASSFTGLNTEAFF.

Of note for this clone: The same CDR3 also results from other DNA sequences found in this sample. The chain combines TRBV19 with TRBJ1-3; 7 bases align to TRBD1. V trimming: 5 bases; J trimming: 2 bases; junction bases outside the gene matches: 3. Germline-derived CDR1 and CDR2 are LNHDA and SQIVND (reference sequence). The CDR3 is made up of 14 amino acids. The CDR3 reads CASSLTGTGNTIYF. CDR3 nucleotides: TGTGCCAGTAGTCTGACAGGGACTGGAAACACCATATATTTT.

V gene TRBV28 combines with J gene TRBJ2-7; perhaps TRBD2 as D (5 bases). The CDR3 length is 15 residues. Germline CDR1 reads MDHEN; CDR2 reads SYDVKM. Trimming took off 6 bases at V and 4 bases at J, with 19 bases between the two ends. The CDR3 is CASSSRAKRAYEQYF. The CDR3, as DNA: TGTGCCAGCAGCTCCCGGGCCAAGAGGGCTTACGAGCAGTACTTC. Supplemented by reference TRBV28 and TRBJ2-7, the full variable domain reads DVKVTQSSRYLVKRTGEKVFLECVQDMDHENMFWYRQDPGLGLRLIYFSYDVKMKEKGDIPEGYSVSREKKERFSLILESASTNQTSMYLCASSSRAKRAYEQYFGPGTRLTVT.

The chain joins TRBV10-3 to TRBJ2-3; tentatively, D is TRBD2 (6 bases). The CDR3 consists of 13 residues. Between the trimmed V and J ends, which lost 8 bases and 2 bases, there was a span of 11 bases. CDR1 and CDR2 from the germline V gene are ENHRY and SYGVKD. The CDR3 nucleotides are TGTGCCATCGCGGGACGGGACACAGATACGCAGTATTTT. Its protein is CAIAGRDTDTQYF.

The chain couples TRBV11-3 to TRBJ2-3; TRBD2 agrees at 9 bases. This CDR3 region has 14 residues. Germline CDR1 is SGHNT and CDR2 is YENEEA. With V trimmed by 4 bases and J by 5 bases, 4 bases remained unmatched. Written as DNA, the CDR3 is TGTGCCAGCAGCTCGGGACTAGCCGGAGATACGCAGTATTTT. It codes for CASSSGLAGDTQYF.